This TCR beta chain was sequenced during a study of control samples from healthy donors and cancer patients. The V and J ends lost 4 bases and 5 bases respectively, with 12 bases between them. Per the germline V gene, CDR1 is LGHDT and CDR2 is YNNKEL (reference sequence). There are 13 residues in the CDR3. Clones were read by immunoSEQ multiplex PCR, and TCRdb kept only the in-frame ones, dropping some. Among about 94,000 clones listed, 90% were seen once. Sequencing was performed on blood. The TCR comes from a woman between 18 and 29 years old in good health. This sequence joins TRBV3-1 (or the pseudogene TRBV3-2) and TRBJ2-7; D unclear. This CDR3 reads CASSPGPTNEQYF. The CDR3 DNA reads TGTGCCAGCAGCCCAGGACCTACGAACGAGCAGTACTTC.